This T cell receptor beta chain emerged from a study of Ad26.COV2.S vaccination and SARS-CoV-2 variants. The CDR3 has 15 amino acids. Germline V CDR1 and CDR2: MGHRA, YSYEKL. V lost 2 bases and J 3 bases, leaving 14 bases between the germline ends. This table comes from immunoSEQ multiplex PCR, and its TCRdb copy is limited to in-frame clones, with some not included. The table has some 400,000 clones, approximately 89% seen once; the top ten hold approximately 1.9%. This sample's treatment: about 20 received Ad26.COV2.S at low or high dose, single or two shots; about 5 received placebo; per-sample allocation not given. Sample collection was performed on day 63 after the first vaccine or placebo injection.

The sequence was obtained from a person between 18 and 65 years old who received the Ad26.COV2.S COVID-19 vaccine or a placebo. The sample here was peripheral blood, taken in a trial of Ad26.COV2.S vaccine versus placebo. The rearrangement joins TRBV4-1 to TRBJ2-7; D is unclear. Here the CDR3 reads CASSQLTALLYEQYF. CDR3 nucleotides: TGCGCCAGCAGCCAACTTACAGCCCTCCTCTACGAGCAGTACTTC.